The 30 T cell receptor beta chains in this list originate from one sample, sequenced in a study of T cell clonotyping in hematopoietic cell transplantation. Time point: recipient sample about 28 days before transplant, after cytoreduction. Some clones are missing from TCRdb's copy, which holds only in-frame ones; the method was immunoSEQ multiplex PCR. Altogether 25,000 to 30,000 clones are present, approximately 82% being singletons, with the ten largest covering roughly 1.8%. The sample was peripheral blood mononuclear cells, taken before stem cell transplant. All receptors derive from a man aged 35 to 55 with acute myeloid leukemia. Some clones in this sample may be carry-over from other donors' samples.

The chain is built from TRBV9 and TRBJ2-2; D call uncertain. The CDR3 contains 12 residues. The ends were cut back, 0 bases at V and 8 bases at J, with 5 bases in the middle. Germline values: CDR1 SGDLS, CDR2 YYNGEE. The CDR3: CASSVALGELFF. CDR3 nucleotides: TGTGCCAGCAGCGTAGCTCTTGGGGAGCTGTTTTTT.

J is TRBJ1-2 and V is TRBV30, with 7 bases identical to TRBD1. From germline, CDR1 is GTSNPN and CDR2 SVGIG (reference sequence). This CDR3 spans 12 amino acids. V lost 6 bases and J lost 3; bases outside the gene matches: 4. The CDR3 nucleotides are TGTGCCTGTTTAGACAGGGACTATGGCTACACCTTC. It encodes CACLDRDYGYTF.

The CDR3 nucleotides are TGTGCCAGCATCCCCCTTGGGGGCACAGATACGCAGTATTTT. It is translated as CASIPLGGTDTQYF. The chain has TRBV2 and TRBJ2-3, with unresolved D. V dropped 7 bases and J dropped 1 base, with 12 bases sitting between them. CDR3 size: 14 residues. Germline CDR1 SNHLY, CDR2 FYNNEI.

The rearrangement links TRBV30 to TRBJ2-1; possible D gene TRBD1, 6 bases. The V gene lost 3 bases and the J gene lost 9 bases, with 18 bases spanning the gap. The CDR3 has 14 residues. Germline CDR1 and CDR2: GTSNPN and SVGIG (reference sequence). CDR3 residues: CAWSRDTPLAEQFF. CDR3 DNA: TGTGCCTGGAGCCGGGACACCCCTCTAGCTGAGCAGTTCTTC. Looking up the rest from reference TRBV30 and TRBJ2-1 gives the full variable domain: SQTIHQWPATLVQPVGSPLSLECTVEGTSNPNLYWYRQAAGRGLQLLFYSVGIGQISSEVPQNLSASRPQDRQFILSSKKLLLSDSGFYLCAWSRDTPLAEQFFGPGTRLTVL.

This chain joins TRBV30 and TRBJ1-2; unclear D gene. The CDR3 is made up of 13 amino acids. The germline V and J ends were trimmed by 5 bases and 2 bases, with 12 bases remaining between them. Germline assignment: CDR1 GTSNPN and CDR2 SVGIG (reference sequence). The chain's CDR3 is CAWEEGTNYGYTF. The DNA for the CDR3 is TGTGCCTGGGAGGAGGGCACCAACTATGGCTACACCTTC.

The chain employs TRBV21-1 and TRBJ2-2; TRBD1, the D gene given by the table, was not confirmed from the DNA. TRBV21-1 is classified as a pseudogene. This CDR3 is 17 amino acids long. In DNA, the CDR3 is TGTGCCAGCAGCAAAGCGCGGGCGGACAGCCGGTCCGGGGAGCTGTTTTTT. Translating it yields CASSKARADSRSGELFF.

This rearrangement joins TRBV13 to TRBJ2-5, with unresolved D. Germline V gene sequence: CDR1 PRHDT, CDR2 FYEKMQ (reference sequence). CDR3 length: 15 amino acids. Trimming shortened V by 4 bases and J by 0 bases, and 12 bases separated the two germline ends. In nucleotides, the CDR3 is TGTGCCAGCAGCTATCAAGGCGAGTACCAAGAGACCCAGTACTTC. Protein product: CASSYQGEYQETQYF.

The rearrangement joins TRBV6-5 to TRBJ1-1; 7 bases are a match to TRBD1. With 8 bases clipped from V and 1 base from J, the junction kept 10 bases outside the gene matches. Germline V gene sequence: CDR1 MNHEY, CDR2 SVGAGI. This CDR3 has 15 amino acids. CDR3 bases: TGTGCCAGCGGAGAGACCGGGACAGAGAACACTGAAGCTTTCTTT. It codes for CASGETGTENTEAFF.

J is TRBJ1-6 and V is TRBV6-5, with no clear D. This CDR3 is 14 amino acids long. Germline-derived CDR1 and CDR2 are MNHEY and SVGAGI. The V and J ends lost 7 bases and 0 bases respectively, with 7 bases between them. DNA for the CDR3: TGTGCCAGCACGAGGAGCTCCTATAATTCACCCCTCCACTTT. Amino acids: CASTRSSYNSPLHF.

With regard to this clone: One end of the junction varies from germline; a read error may be responsible. The chain couples TRBV7-9 to TRBJ1-2; no firm D call. Germline lookup yields CDR1 SEHNR and CDR2 FQNEAQ (reference sequence). The CDR3 is made up of 12 amino acids. CDR3 nucleotides: TGTGCCAGCAGCTTAGTGCCAGGCCCTATTAAATTC. Translating it yields CASSLVPGPIKF.

The chain couples TRBV5-4 to TRBJ2-5, with D perhaps TRBD2 (6 bases). The CDR3 is 13 amino acids. The germline CDR1 and CDR2 sequences are SGHNT and YYREEE (reference sequence). Trimming cost V 4 bases and J 5 bases, with 12 bases left between them. The chain's CDR3 is CASSRGGSETQYF. In nucleotides, the CDR3 is TGTGCCAGCAGCCGCGGAGGGTCGGAGACCCAGTACTTC.

The chain employs TRBV4-3 and TRBJ1-2, with unresolved D. There are 13 residues in the CDR3. The germline V gene encodes CDR1 LGHNA and CDR2 YSLEER. The V and J ends lost 1 base and 7 bases respectively, with 10 bases between them. The DNA for the CDR3 is TGCGCCAGCAGCCAAGGCCCGAGGGCTGGCTACACCTTC. It specifies CASSQGPRAGYTF.

The J gene is TRBJ2-2, the V gene TRBV6-6, with 7 bases aligning to TRBD2. With V trimmed by 0 bases and J by 6 bases, 7 bases remained unmatched. This CDR3 has 16 amino acids. Germline V CDR1 and CDR2: MNHNY, SVGAGI (reference sequence). The CDR3 sequence: CASSYSTGTISGELFF. In nucleotides, the CDR3 is TGTGCCAGCAGTTACTCGACCGGGACTATATCCGGGGAGCTGTTTTTT.

The rearrangement uses TRBV5-6 and TRBJ1-2; 9 nucleotides match TRBD1. The V and J ends lost 3 bases and 14 bases, in that order; junction bases with no gene match: 8. Per the germline V gene, CDR1 is SGHDT and CDR2 is YYEEEE. The CDR3 runs to 12 residues. The chain's CDR3 is CASSWTGEAQTF. The CDR3 DNA reads TGTGCCAGCAGCTGGACAGGGGAGGCGCAGACCTTC.

This rearrangement joins TRBV19 to TRBJ1-1; D is unclear. Germline V lookup: CDR1 LNHDA, CDR2 SQIVND (reference sequence). This CDR3 has 14 residues. V was pared by 5 bases and J by 0 bases, with 10 bases between. The CDR3 reads CASSPGGVNTEAFF. CDR3 DNA: TGTGCCAGTAGTCCTGGTGGGGTGAACACTGAAGCTTTCTTT.

V is TRBV27 and J is TRBJ2-5; perhaps D is TRBD1 or TRBD2 (5 bases each). The V end was cut by 5 bases, the J end by 4 bases, with 17 bases between. The CDR3 is 15 residues long. Germline V gene sequence: CDR1 MNHEY, CDR2 SMNVEV (reference sequence). The DNA of the CDR3 is TGTGCCAGCAGTCCGATGACAGCCAGCGGAGAGACCCAGTACTTC. The encoded protein is CASSPMTASGETQYF.

The gene calls are TRBV29-1 and TRBJ1-1; D may be TRBD1 (6 bases). The CDR3 consists of 12 residues. The germline V gene has CDR1 SQVTM and CDR2 ANQGSEA. Trimming shortened V by 4 bases and J by 0 bases, and 6 bases separated the two germline ends. CDR3 sequence reads: CSVAGVNTEAFF. CDR3 DNA: TGCAGCGTTGCAGGGGTGAACACTGAAGCTTTCTTT. Filled out from reference TRBV29-1 and TRBJ1-1, the complete variable domain reads SAVISQKPSRDICQRGTSLTIQCQVDSQVTMMFWYRQQPGQSLTLIATANQGSEATYESGFVIDKFPISRPNLTFSTLTVSNMSPEDSSIYLCSVAGVNTEAFFGQGTRLTVV.

The CDR3 sequence is CASSLGSHQETQYF. The CDR3 nucleotides read TGTGCCAGCAGCTTGGGCAGCCACCAAGAGACCCAGTACTTC. The chain has TRBV7-9 and TRBJ2-5; no clear D. V lost 3 bases, J lost 0 bases, and 8 bases lay in between. This CDR3 has 14 amino acids. The V gene's germline CDR1 is SEHNR and CDR2 FQNEAQ (reference sequence).

J is TRBJ2-2 and V is TRBV7-8, with 13 bases matching TRBD2. Germline V gives CDR1 SGHVS, CDR2 FQNEAQ. The ends lost 5 bases at V and 6 bases at J; junction bases unmatched: 9. The CDR3 totals 17 residues. The CDR3: CASSPTLLAGGSGELFF. The CDR3 region has the DNA TGTGCCAGCAGCCCCACTTTACTAGCGGGAGGGTCCGGGGAGCTGTTTTTT.

The genes are TRBV4-2 and TRBJ1-2; D is possibly TRBD1 (6 bases). This CDR3 comprises 14 residues. From germline, CDR1 is LGHNA and CDR2 YNFKEQ. Trimming removed 1 base from V and 5 bases from J, with 11 bases in between. For the CDR3, the DNA is TGTGCCAGCAGCCAAGGGACAGATCGGTATGGCTACACCTTC. It encodes CASSQGTDRYGYTF.

This clone has more than one count but fewer than ten. V usage is TRBV2 and J usage is TRBJ1-2; tentative D call: TRBD1 (5 bases). V lost 3 bases and J lost 8, with 16 bases in between. This CDR3 is built from 14 residues. Germline CDR1 reads SNHLY; CDR2 reads FYNNEI. The CDR3 spells CASSEGRGLTGYTF. Here the CDR3 DNA reads TGTGCCAGCAGTGAGGGGAGGGGTTTAACAGGCTACACCTTC.

The sample holds one count of this clone. The genes are TRBV11-3 and TRBJ1-3; possible D gene TRBD1, 6 bases. In germline, CDR1 is SGHNT, CDR2 YENEEA. The CDR3 loop spans 14 amino acids. Trimming removed 2 bases from V and 4 bases from J, with 9 bases in between. DNA of the CDR3: TGTGCCAGCAGCTTAAACAGGGCCGGAAACACCATATATTTT. It translates to CASSLNRAGNTIYF.

The chain has TRBV6-1 and TRBJ2-7; the match to TRBD1 covers 10 bases. This CDR3 contains 12 residues. Germline CDR1 is MNHNS and CDR2 is SASEGT. V was clipped by 5 bases and J by 6 bases; unmatched bases: 1. In nucleotides, the CDR3 is TGTGCCAGCAGTTGGGACAGGGGCGAGCAGTACTTC. Protein sequence: CASSWDRGEQYF.

Only one count was recorded for this clone. The chain recombines TRBV19 with TRBJ1-5; no definite D call. The CDR3 has 13 amino acids. Germline CDR1 and CDR2: LNHDA and SQIVND (reference sequence). The V end lost 8 bases, the J end lost 7 bases, and 15 bases lay between the germline ends. CDR3 DNA: TGTGCCAGTGGTCAAGGGTTGTGGCAGCCCCAGCATTTT. Protein product: CASGQGLWQPQHF.

The V call is TRBV6-5, the J call TRBJ1-3; D possibly corresponds to TRBD1 (6 bases). Trimming removed 2 bases at V and 4 bases at J, with 12 bases between. The germline CDR1 and CDR2 sequences are MNHEY and SVGAGI. The CDR3 spans 15 residues. The CDR3 spells CASSYARDTGNTIYF. The CDR3 nucleotides read TGTGCCAGCAGTTACGCCCGGGACACCGGAAACACCATATATTTT.

This clone was found a few times. This chain uses TRBV6-1 with TRBJ1-2, with 8 bases lining up with TRBD1. Losses at the gene ends were 4 bases for V and 6 bases for J; bases not matched to a gene: 4. Germline V gene lookup returns CDR1 MNHNS and CDR2 SASEGT. CDR3 length: 13 amino acids. The CDR3 DNA sequence: TGTGCCAGCAGTGGGACAGGGATTCATGGCTACACCTTC. It is translated as CASSGTGIHGYTF.

Of note for this clone: The germline gene is not matched at one end of the junction; a read error may be the cause. The chain couples TRBV30 to TRBJ2-7; the match to TRBD1 covers 9 bases. This CDR3 contains 14 residues. The germline gives CDR1 GTSNPN, CDR2 SVGIG (reference sequence). CDR3 sequence reads: CARSSGTGSYEQYF. The CDR3 DNA sequence: TGTGCCCGGAGCTCGGGGACAGGGTCCTACGAGCAGTACTTC.

A few counts support this clone. This chain links TRBV28 with TRBJ2-1, with D maybe TRBD1 (6 bases). Per germline, CDR1 MDHEN and CDR2 SYDVKM. The length of the CDR3 is 15 residues. Trimming removed 5 bases from V and 0 bases from J, with 11 bases in between. The CDR3 coding sequence is TGTGCCAGCAGTCTCACAGGGACCTCCTACAATGAGCAGTTCTTC. Protein product: CASSLTGTSYNEQFF.

The chain uses TRBV9 and TRBJ1-4; D is undetermined. The germline gives CDR1 SGDLS, CDR2 YYNGEE. The CDR3 totals 16 residues. V lost 4 bases to trimming and J lost 5 bases, with 18 bases between them. The CDR3 region has the DNA TGTGCCAGCAGCCCGAGCTGGACCCTCCGGAATGAAAAACTGTTTTTT. Translated: CASSPSWTLRNEKLFF.

The V gene is TRBV7-2, the J gene TRBJ1-2; D gene ambiguous. Germline CDR1 and CDR2: SGHTA and FQGNSA. This CDR3 has 15 amino acids. Trimming took off 0 bases at V and 3 bases at J, with 11 bases between the two ends. The CDR3 here is CASSLAMLRDYGYTF. Here the CDR3 DNA reads TGTGCCAGCAGCTTAGCGATGCTAAGGGACTATGGCTACACCTTC.